The source of this T cell receptor (beta chain) is a study of blood T cell repertoires in COVID-19. Across the study: Sites in the United States, Italy and Spain provided acute and convalescent COVID-19 samples. Nucleic acid was either cDNA or gDNA, and it came from T cells, B-cell-depleted T cells, or PBMCs.

As regards this clone: At the DNA level, this CDR3 is encoded by other sequences in the same sample as well.

J was trimmed by 9 bases and V by 0 bases; bases with no gene match: 1. This CDR3 has 12 residues. Germline CDR1 is MNHEY and CDR2 is SVGAGI. Authors' processing steps: Researchers report that nucleated cell counts were estimated from reference gene primer amplification. Sequencing used immunoSEQ multiplex PCR; TCRdb keeps in-frame clones, though not all of them. From that table come the V and J calls and clone size; the DNA was used to work out D and trimming. Of over 85,000 clones detected, around nine tenths appear once; the ten largest clones hold 6.5% to 9.5%. The TCR originated in a woman aged 70 to 79 with acute or convalescent COVID-19. Sequencing was performed on peripheral blood. The chain combines TRBV6-5 with TRBJ1-2, with 7 bases matching TRBD1. For the CDR3, the DNA is TGTGCCAGCAGTTACTCGACAGGGAGCTACACCTTC. Protein product: CASSYSTGSYTF.